Shown below are 10 T cell receptor beta chains from a single sample sequenced in a study of T cell repertoires in cytomegalovirus infection. TCRdb ran MiXCR on the reads and lists one entry per CDR3 protein. The profile shows 740,000 or so distinct CDR3 sequences, about a third of them singletons. The material sequenced was PBMCs. The receptors were sampled from a human donor in good health (CMV status not recorded). Some clones in this sample may be carry-over from other donors' samples.

The chain couples TRBV7-2 to TRBJ1-5; D remains unclear. The CDR3 extends over 13 amino acids. Between the trimmed V and J ends, which lost 5 bases and 5 bases, there was a span of 10 bases. Germline V gene lookup returns CDR1 SGHTA and CDR2 FQGNSA. The DNA of the CDR3 is TGTGCCAGCAGCCCTATTCCCGATCAGCCCCAGCATTTT. This gives the protein CASSPIPDQPQHF.

V and J are TRBV24-1 and TRBJ1-5, with D possibly matching TRBD1 (6 bases). V shed 4 bases and J shed 2 bases, with 14 bases lying between them. Germline V gene lookup returns CDR1 KGHDR and CDR2 SFDVKD. The CDR3 has 16 residues. DNA for the CDR3: TGTGCCACCAGTGACCCCAACAGGGAAGGCAATCAGCCCCAGCATTTT. This encodes CATSDPNREGNQPQHF.

The chain joins TRBV7-6 to TRBJ1-1; 7 nucleotides align to TRBD1. Trimming removed 5 bases from V and 11 bases from J; junction bases left unmatched: 11. Looked up from germline, CDR1 is SGHVS and CDR2 is FNYEAQ. The CDR3 is 13 amino acids. CDR3 nucleotide sequence: TGTGCCAGCAGCAAGACAGGGTTGGCGGACGCTTTCTTT. Its translation is CASSKTGLADAFF.

The chain has TRBV5-5 and TRBJ1-3; 8 nucleotides align to TRBD1. After removal of 5 bases from V and 10 bases from J, the junction contained 11 bases not matched to a gene. The CDR3 spans 14 residues. Per the germline V gene, CDR1 is SGHKS and CDR2 is YYEKEE (reference sequence). This CDR3 reads CASRKQGGRGTIYF. The DNA of the CDR3 is TGTGCCAGCAGGAAACAGGGGGGACGTGGGACCATATATTTT.

This clonotype was seen more than once but under ten times. The rearrangement joins TRBV19 to TRBJ1-5; the D gene is possibly TRBD1 (6 bases). The germline gives CDR1 LNHDA, CDR2 SQIVND (reference sequence). Trimming left V 6 bases short and J 4 bases short, with 16 bases between. The CDR3 sequence is 15 residues long. The CDR3 loop reads CASRNYRDKNQPQHF. The DNA of the CDR3 is TGTGCCAGTAGAAATTACCGGGACAAGAATCAGCCCCAGCATTTT.

The table lists this clonotype with a few counts. The V gene is TRBV6-2 or TRBV6-3, the J gene TRBJ2-4; maybe TRBD1 (5 bases). Germline V lookup: CDR1 MNHEY, CDR2 SVGEGT. This CDR3 has 16 amino acids. Between the trimmed V and J ends, which lost 5 bases and 1 base, there was a span of 15 bases. Here the CDR3 DNA reads TGTGCCAGCAGTCCCCTTTGGTCAGGGGCCAAAAACATTCAGTACTTC. This translates into CASSPLWSGAKNIQYF.

The chain combines TRBV7-9 with TRBJ2-7, with 14 bases matching TRBD2. This CDR3 comprises 14 residues. V lost 5 bases, J lost 6 bases, and 3 bases stayed unmatched. Germline V gene lookup returns CDR1 SEHNR and CDR2 FQNEAQ (reference sequence). This CDR3 reads CASSQGLAGVEQYF. The CDR3 DNA follows: TGTGCCAGCAGCCAGGGACTAGCGGGAGTCGAGCAGTACTTC.

This clonotype has a handful of counts. The chain uses TRBV7-9 and TRBJ1-2, with 8 bases aligning to TRBD1. The CDR3 has 12 amino acids. The V gene's germline CDR1 is SEHNR and CDR2 FQNEAQ (reference sequence). Trimming at V came to 7 bases and at J to 8 bases, leaving 6 bases not matched to a gene. The CDR3 loop reads CASTDRGGGYTF. CDR3 bases: TGTGCCAGCACCGACAGGGGAGGAGGCTACACCTTC.

The V gene is TRBV24-1, the J gene TRBJ2-2; perhaps TRBD1 as D (5 bases). CDR3 length equals 12 residues. V shed 11 bases and J shed 2 bases, with 8 bases lying between them. Germline CDR1 is KGHDR and CDR2 is SFDVKD. The CDR3 DNA sequence: TGTGCCATCCAGGGTAACACCGGGGAGCTGTTTTTT. It is translated as CAIQGNTGELFF.

This chain uses TRBV10-3 with TRBJ2-2; 10 bases are a match to TRBD1. Germline lookup yields CDR1 ENHRY and CDR2 SYGVKD. Trimming at V came to 11 bases and at J to 0 bases, leaving 6 bases not matched to a gene. The CDR3 consists of 15 residues. As DNA, the CDR3 is TGTGCCGCCTCTGGACAGGGGGCGAACACCGGGGAGCTGTTTTTT. Its translation: CAASGQGANTGELFF.